One sample yielded the 26 T cell receptor beta chains listed below, sequenced in a study of Graves' ophthalmopathy and Graves' hyperthyroidism. The sequenced template was RNA, covering the TCR beta CDR3 region. HTBI-primed first-round RT-PCR preceded second-round multiplex PCR. TCRdb redid the calling of the multiplex PCR reads with MiXCR, one entry per CDR3 protein. The sample lists roughly 350,000 distinct CDR3 sequences, 17% occurring once. Sequenced: peripheral blood. The receptors were sampled from an adult woman with stable Graves' hyperthyroidism.

Many counts were recorded for this clonotype. CDR3 sequence reads: CASSILRGKYTEAFF. CDR3 sequence (DNA): TGTGCCAGTAGTATCCTGAGGGGGAAGTACACTGAAGCTTTCTTT. The chain joins TRBV19 to TRBJ1-1, with D maybe TRBD1 (6 bases). The germline V gene encodes CDR1 LNHDA and CDR2 SQIVND (reference sequence). Trimming pared 3 bases from V and 3 bases from J, leaving 14 bases between. This CDR3 comprises 15 residues.

This clonotype was seen at least ten times. This sequence joins TRBV2 and TRBJ1-1; D is uncertain. Looked up from germline, CDR1 is SNHLY and CDR2 is FYNNEI. The V and J ends lost 6 bases and 1 base respectively, with 9 bases between them. This CDR3 comprises 13 residues. Written as DNA, the CDR3 is TGTGCCAGCAGCGGACGGACGAACACTGAAGCTTTCTTT. Translating it yields CASSGRTNTEAFF. The entire variable domain, with the rest obtained from reference TRBV2 and TRBJ1-1, is as follows: EPEVTQTPSHQVTQMGQEVILRCVPISNHLYFYWYRQILGQKVEFLVSFYNNEISEKSEIFDDQFSVERPDGSNFTLKIRSTKLEDSAMYFCASSGRTNTEAFFGQGTRLTVV.

This clonotype is classed as medium-sized. This chain links TRBV27 with TRBJ1-2; tentative D call: TRBD1 (5 bases). V was cut by 5 bases and J by 3 bases, with 13 bases left in between. The germline V gene has CDR1 MNHEY and CDR2 SMNVEV (reference sequence). The CDR3 totals 14 residues. CDR3 sequence (DNA): TGTGCCAGCAGTCCAAGGGGAATGGACTATGGCTACACCTTC. It codes for CASSPRGMDYGYTF.

This clonotype was recorded many times. The rearrangement uses TRBV30 and TRBJ2-7, with 7 positions matching TRBD2. The germline V gene encodes CDR1 GTSNPN and CDR2 SVGIG (reference sequence). Trimming took 4 bases from V and 3 from J; bases not matched to a gene: 0. The CDR3 has 11 amino acids. Here the CDR3 reads CAWTSGYEQYF. The CDR3 DNA reads as TGTGCCTGGACTAGCGGCTACGAGCAGTACTTC.

This clonotype was seen at least ten times. This chain connects TRBV27 to TRBJ2-2; TRBD2 is a possible D gene (6 bases). The CDR3 sequence is 16 residues long. Trimming left V 3 bases short and J 2 bases short, with 13 bases between. CDR1 and CDR2 from the germline V gene are MNHEY and SMNVEV (reference sequence). The CDR3 protein is CASSFLLATNTGELFF. The CDR3 DNA follows: TGTGCCAGCAGTTTTCTTCTAGCGACAAACACCGGGGAGCTGTTTTTT.

This clonotype was recorded many times. The chain uses TRBV15 and TRBJ1-1; D is ambiguous. The CDR3 sequence is 12 residues long. The V and J ends lost 1 base and 5 bases respectively, with 5 bases between them. Germline V gene lookup returns CDR1 LNHNV and CDR2 YYDKDF (reference sequence). The CDR3 sequence is CATSRVKTEAFF. As DNA, the CDR3 is TGTGCCACCAGCAGAGTAAAGACTGAAGCTTTCTTT.

The chain has TRBV19 and TRBJ2-7; either TRBD1 or TRBD2 may fit D (5 bases each). V was clipped by 4 bases and J by 2 bases, with 15 bases between them. The germline CDR1 and CDR2 sequences are LNHDA and SQIVND (reference sequence). This CDR3 region has 15 residues. The CDR3 is CASSNRPGRTYEQYF. CDR3 bases: TGTGCCAGTAGTAATCGCCCGGGACGGACCTACGAGCAGTACTTC. The whole variable domain, filled in from reference TRBV19 and TRBJ2-7, reads DGGITQSPKYLFRKEGQNVTLSCEQNLNHDAMYWYRQDPGQGLRLIYYSQIVNDFQKGDIAEGYSVSREKKESFPLTVTSAQKNPTAFYLCASSNRPGRTYEQYFGPGTRLTVT.

This chain connects TRBV12-3 or TRBV12-4 to TRBJ1-2; no clear D gene. This CDR3 is built from 11 residues. V lost 3 bases to trimming and J lost 8 bases, with 7 bases between them. The CDR3 sequence is CASSFGLGYTF. The CDR3, as DNA: TGTGCCAGCAGTTTCGGACTCGGCTACACCTTC.

This clonotype was seen at least ten times. The CDR3 sequence: CASSELVTGASPLHF. The CDR3 nucleotides read TGTGCCAGCAGTGAACTAGTGACAGGGGCTTCACCCCTCCACTTT. J is TRBJ1-6 and V is TRBV2; 8 bases are a match to TRBD1. The CDR3 extends over 15 amino acids. Trimming at V came to 2 bases and at J to 9 bases, leaving 6 bases not matched to a gene. Germline loops: CDR1 SNHLY, CDR2 FYNNEI.

This clonotype was counted a few times. One end of the junction fails to match germline, which may point to a read error. The V gene is TRBV2, the J gene TRBJ2-3; no definite D call. Germline V lookup: CDR1 SNHLY, CDR2 FYNNEI. The CDR3 sequence is 14 residues long. Written as DNA, the CDR3 is TGTGCCAACAGTGAAGCTTTTAGGGCAGATACGCAGTATTTT. Amino acid sequence: CANSEAFRADTQYF. Full variable domain (outside the CDR3, taken from reference TRBV2 and TRBJ2-3): EPEVTQTPSHQVTQMGQEVILRCVPISNHLYFYWYRQILGQKVEFLVSFYNNEISEKSEIFDDQFSVERPDGSNFTLKIRSTKLEDSAMYFCANSEAFRADTQYFGPGTRLTVL.

This clonotype appeared many times. This chain links TRBV6-5 with TRBJ2-7; no reliable D call. The V gene's germline CDR1 is MNHEY and CDR2 SVGAGI. Deletions cut 1 base from V and 7 bases from J, with 11 bases between. There are 13 residues in the CDR3. The CDR3 reads CASSYLALGEQYF. The CDR3 DNA sequence: TGTGCCAGCAGTTACTTGGCTCTTGGGGAGCAGTACTTC.

This rearrangement joins TRBV18 to TRBJ2-7, with D maybe TRBD2 (6 bases). This CDR3 is 16 amino acids long. Germline lookup yields CDR1 KGHSH and CDR2 LQKENI. Deletions cut 8 bases from V and 5 bases from J, with 25 bases between. CDR3 amino acids: CASAPPGGTGIHEQYF. DNA of the CDR3: TGTGCCAGCGCGCCGCCTGGGGGGACTGGAATACACGAGCAGTACTTC.

This clonotype was recorded at least ten times. J is TRBJ1-2 and V is TRBV5-1, with D perhaps TRBD1 (6 bases). V was cut by 4 bases and J by 1 base, with 14 bases left in between. This CDR3 contains 15 residues. Per germline, CDR1 SGHRS and CDR2 YFSETQ. The CDR3 region is CASSPRTEHNYGYTF. The CDR3 bases are TGCGCCAGCAGCCCCCGGACAGAGCATAACTATGGCTACACCTTC.

This clonotype was observed many times. The chain uses TRBV6-1 and TRBJ1-1; 9 bases are shared with TRBD1. Trimming cost V 6 bases and J 3 bases; bases outside gene matches: 8. The CDR3 loop spans 15 amino acids. The V gene's germline CDR1 is MNHNS and CDR2 SASEGT. The CDR3 sequence: CASRPKGQGHTEAFF. CDR3 DNA: TGTGCCAGCAGACCCAAGGGACAGGGTCACACTGAAGCTTTCTTT.

This clonotype has at least ten counts. The rearrangement links TRBV6-1 to TRBJ1-5; no clear D gene. CDR1 MNHNS and CDR2 SASEGT come from the germline V gene. The CDR3 sequence is 17 residues long. Trimming took off 7 bases at V and 1 base at J, with 20 bases between the two ends. This CDR3 reads CASKVGSGQWSNQPQHF. Written as DNA, the CDR3 is TGTGCCAGCAAGGTTGGCAGTGGGCAGTGGAGCAATCAGCCCCAGCATTTT.

This clonotype was observed at least ten times. The V call is TRBV29-1, the J call TRBJ2-2; D tentatively fits TRBD1 or TRBD2 (5 bases each). The V and J ends lost 1 base and 5 bases respectively, with 17 bases between them. Germline V lookup: CDR1 SQVTM, CDR2 ANQGSEA. This CDR3 is 16 amino acids long. The CDR3 nucleotides are TGCAGCGTTGAAGGACTAAGGGACGGTCGGACCGGGGAGCTGTTTTTT. Translated: CSVEGLRDGRTGELFF.

Comments on this clonotype: The CDR3 carries no conserved terminal phenylalanine or tryptophan, so it likely arises from a read error. The gene calls are TRBV30 and TRBJ1-2, with D possibly being TRBD1 (5 bases). The CDR3 sequence is 12 residues long. Germline V CDR1 and CDR2: GTSNPN, SVGIG (reference sequence). Here the CDR3 DNA reads TGTGCCCGGAGTGTCGACAGCTATGGCTACACCGTC. Translating it yields CARSVDSYGYTV.

This clonotype was seen repeatedly, ten times or more. The chain recombines TRBV6-1 with TRBJ1-3, with TRBD1 identical over 7 bases. Trimming removed 7 bases from V and 1 base from J; junction bases left unmatched: 4. Germline V gene data show CDR1 as MNHNS and CDR2 as SASEGT. This CDR3 has 14 residues. CDR3 DNA sequence: TGTGCCAGCATTCCCAGGGGGTCTGGAAACACCATATATTTT. Residues: CASIPRGSGNTIYF.

As concerns this clonotype: It may be a read error: a sequence one base away is much more abundant. The chain joins TRBV9 to TRBJ2-5; TRBD2 might be the D (5 bases). Germline CDR1 is SGDLS and CDR2 is YYNGEE. This CDR3 is built from 13 residues. V was shortened by 2 bases and J by 7 bases, with 12 bases between the two germline ends. The CDR3 loop reads CASSVDREVTQYF. Written as DNA, the CDR3 is TGTGCCAGCAGCGTGGACCGGGAAGTGACCCAGTACTTC.

The chain links TRBV5-4 to TRBJ1-1, with TRBD1 as a possible D gene (6 bases). CDR1 and CDR2 from the germline V gene are SGHNT and YYREEE (reference sequence). The CDR3 runs to 18 residues. Trimming left V 0 bases short and J 0 bases short, with 18 bases between. DNA for the CDR3: TGTGCCAGCAGCTTGGCCCCGGCAGGGGTGATAATGAACACTGAAGCTTTCTTT. It specifies CASSLAPAGVIMNTEAFF.

Many counts were recorded for this clonotype. The V gene is TRBV20-1, the J gene TRBJ2-2; 7 positions agree with TRBD1. This CDR3 is built from 13 residues. Losses at the gene ends were 5 bases for V and 5 bases for J; bases not matched to a gene: 5. CDR1 and CDR2 (germline): DFQATT, SNEGSKA (reference sequence). The CDR3 sequence: CSADSTGTGELFF. The CDR3 nucleotides are TGCAGTGCTGACTCGACAGGGACCGGGGAGCTGTTTTTT.

This clonotype was recorded many times. The chain uses TRBV6-1 and TRBJ2-7, with 7 bases lining up with TRBD1. Germline loops: CDR1 MNHNS, CDR2 SASEGT. CDR3 length: 15 residues. The V segment lost 0 bases and the J segment 4 bases; nucleotides outside the gene matches: 6. CDR3 DNA sequence: TGTGCCAGCAGTGAAGCTCACGGGACAGCTTACGAGCAGTACTTC. Translated: CASSEAHGTAYEQYF.

This clonotype showed up just once. This chain connects TRBV7-2 to TRBJ2-2, with D hard to call. The CDR3 is made up of 14 amino acids. Trimming pared 1 base from V and 4 bases from J, leaving 7 bases between. Germline V lookup: CDR1 SGHTA, CDR2 FQGNSA. For the CDR3, the DNA is TGTGCCAGCAGCTTAGGACGGAGCACCGGGGAGCTGTTTTTT. Its translation: CASSLGRSTGELFF.

This clonotype showed up many times. The chain employs TRBV20-1 and TRBJ1-2, with D unresolved. This CDR3 has 12 residues. The V gene's germline CDR1 is DFQATT and CDR2 SNEGSKA (reference sequence). V was clipped by 5 bases and J by 4 bases, with 11 bases between them. CDR3 in DNA: TGCAGTGCTGATACTAAGGGCTATGGCTACACCTTC. Translated, it gives CSADTKGYGYTF.

There are many counts of this clonotype. This chain joins TRBV12-3 or TRBV12-4 and TRBJ2-5, with D possibly TRBD2 on 5 matching bases. Trimming pared 1 base from V and 0 bases from J, leaving 12 bases between. The CDR3 length is 16 residues. The CDR3 reads CASSLGLAEYQETQYF. CDR3 bases: TGTGCCAGCAGTTTAGGGCTAGCCGAGTACCAAGAGACCCAGTACTTC.

This clonotype appeared many times. The chain recombines TRBV5-1 with TRBJ1-2, with a possible D match to TRBD1 (5 bases). Germline V gene sequence: CDR1 SGHRS, CDR2 YFSETQ. V shed 4 bases and J shed 1 base, with 20 bases lying between them. There are 17 residues in the CDR3. The CDR3 sequence: CASSPDRGRANNYGYTF. The CDR3 nucleotides read TGCGCCAGCAGCCCGGACCGGGGCAGGGCGAATAACTATGGCTACACCTTC.